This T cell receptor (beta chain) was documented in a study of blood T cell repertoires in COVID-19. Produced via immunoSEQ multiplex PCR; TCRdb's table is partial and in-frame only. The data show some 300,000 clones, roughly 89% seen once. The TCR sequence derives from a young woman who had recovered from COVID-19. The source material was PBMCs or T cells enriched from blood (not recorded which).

CDR3 nucleotide sequence: TGTGCCACCCAAAAGCGGGAGGGCCGGAACGAGCAGTACTTC. Protein: CATQKREGRNEQYF. The V and J genes are TRBV10-3 and TRBJ2-7; 10 nucleotides match TRBD2. Germline CDR1 ENHRY, CDR2 SYGVKD. The CDR3 covers 14 residues. V gave up 10 bases and J gave up 5 bases; unmatched junction bases: 11.